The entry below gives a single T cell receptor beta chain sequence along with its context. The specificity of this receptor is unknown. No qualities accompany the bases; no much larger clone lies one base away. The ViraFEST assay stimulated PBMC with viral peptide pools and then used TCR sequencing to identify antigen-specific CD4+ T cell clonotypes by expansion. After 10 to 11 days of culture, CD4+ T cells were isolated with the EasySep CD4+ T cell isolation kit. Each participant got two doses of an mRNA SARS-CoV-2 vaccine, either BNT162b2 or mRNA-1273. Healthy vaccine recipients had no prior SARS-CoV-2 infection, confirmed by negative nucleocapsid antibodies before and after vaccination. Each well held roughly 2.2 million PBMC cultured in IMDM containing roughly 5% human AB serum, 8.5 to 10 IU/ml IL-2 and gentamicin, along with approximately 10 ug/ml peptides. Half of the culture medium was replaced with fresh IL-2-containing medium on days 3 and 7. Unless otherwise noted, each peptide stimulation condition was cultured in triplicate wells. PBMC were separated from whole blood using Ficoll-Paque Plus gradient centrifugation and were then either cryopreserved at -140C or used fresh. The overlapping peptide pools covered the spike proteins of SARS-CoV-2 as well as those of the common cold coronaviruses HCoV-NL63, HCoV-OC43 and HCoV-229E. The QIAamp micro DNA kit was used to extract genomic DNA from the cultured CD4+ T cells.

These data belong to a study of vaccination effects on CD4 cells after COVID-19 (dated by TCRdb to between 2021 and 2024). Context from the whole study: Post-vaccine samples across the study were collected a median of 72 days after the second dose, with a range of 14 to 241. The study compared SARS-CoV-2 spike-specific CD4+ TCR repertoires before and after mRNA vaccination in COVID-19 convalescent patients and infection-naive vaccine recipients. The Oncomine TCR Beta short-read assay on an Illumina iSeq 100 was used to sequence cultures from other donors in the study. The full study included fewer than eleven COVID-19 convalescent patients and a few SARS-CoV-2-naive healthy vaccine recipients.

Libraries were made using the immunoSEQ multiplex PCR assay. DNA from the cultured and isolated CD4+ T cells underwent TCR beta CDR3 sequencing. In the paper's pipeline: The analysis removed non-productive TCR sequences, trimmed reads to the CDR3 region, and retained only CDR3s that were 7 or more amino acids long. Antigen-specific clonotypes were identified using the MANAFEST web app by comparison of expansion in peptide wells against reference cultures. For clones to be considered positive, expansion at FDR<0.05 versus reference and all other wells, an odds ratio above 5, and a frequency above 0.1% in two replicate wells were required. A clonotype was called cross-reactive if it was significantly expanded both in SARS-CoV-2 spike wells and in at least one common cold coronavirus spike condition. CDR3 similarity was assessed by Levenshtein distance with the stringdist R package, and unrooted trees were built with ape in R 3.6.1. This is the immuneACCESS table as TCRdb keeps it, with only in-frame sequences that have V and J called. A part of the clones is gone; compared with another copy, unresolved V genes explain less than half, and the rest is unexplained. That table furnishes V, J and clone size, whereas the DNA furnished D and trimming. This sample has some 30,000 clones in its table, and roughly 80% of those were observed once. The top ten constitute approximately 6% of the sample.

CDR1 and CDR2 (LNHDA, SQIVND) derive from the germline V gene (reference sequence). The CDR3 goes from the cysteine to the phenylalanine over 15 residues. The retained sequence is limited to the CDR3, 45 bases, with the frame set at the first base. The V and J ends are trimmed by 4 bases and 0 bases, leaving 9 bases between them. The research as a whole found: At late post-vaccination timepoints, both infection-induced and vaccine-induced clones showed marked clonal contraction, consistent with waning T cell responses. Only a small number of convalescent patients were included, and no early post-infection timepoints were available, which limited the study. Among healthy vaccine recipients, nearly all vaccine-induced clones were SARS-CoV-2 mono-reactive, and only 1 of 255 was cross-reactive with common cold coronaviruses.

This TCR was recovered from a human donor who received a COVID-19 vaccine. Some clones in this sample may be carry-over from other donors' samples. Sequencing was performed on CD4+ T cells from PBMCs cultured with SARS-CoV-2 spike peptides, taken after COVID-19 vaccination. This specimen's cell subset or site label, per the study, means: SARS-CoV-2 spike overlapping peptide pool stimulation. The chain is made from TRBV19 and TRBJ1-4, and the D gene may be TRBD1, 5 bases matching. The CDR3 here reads CASSRQPATNEKLFF. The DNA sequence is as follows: TGTGCCAGTAGTAGACAGCCTGCAACTAATGAAAAACTGTTTTTT.